This TCR beta chain comes out of a study of CXCR3-negative and CXCR3-positive naive CD8 T cells (dated by TCRdb to between 2017 and 2020). Describing the broader study: In total, 130 million to 150 million TRB reads were obtained, or roughly 1.5 +/- 0.3 million reads per library. Diversity and physicochemical repertoire analyses were performed on approximately 10 donors pooled from two independent experiments. For the TRBV-TRBJ cluster analysis, the naive subsets came from 5 or 6 donors, while the memory cells came from 3 donors.

About this clonotype: The clone's antigen remains unknown.

Taken from the germline V gene, the CDR1 and CDR2 loops are SGHDN and FVKESK. The CDR3 holds 13 amino acids from the cysteine to the phenylalanine. No DNA sequence was recorded. Study-wide findings and limitations: Because CXCR3 expression was partially decreased after cryopreservation, freshly isolated PBMCs were used for most assays. Comparably high repertoire diversity was found in both naive subsets, whereas much lower repertoire diversity was found in memory CD8+ T cells. Naive CXCR3-negative and CXCR3-positive cells from the same donor showed similar TRBV-TRBJ usage, whereas memory cells showed distinct patterns. TRB CDR3s from CXCR3-positive naive cells showed higher hydrophobicity (lower Kidera factor 4), lower energy, and higher strength and volume indices than CXCR3-negative naive cells. Because surface CD5, which is linked to self-reactivity in mice, was comparable between the naive subsets, TCR interaction strength was also inferred from TRB CDR3 physicochemical properties.

For each CD8+ T cell subset, flow sorting was done in triplicate, and some 300,000 cells per subset went directly into RLT lysis buffer. To keep memory contaminants out, a stringent definition of naive CD8+ T cells was applied: CD45RO-CCR7+CD27+CD95-. Standard density gradient centrifugation was used to isolate peripheral blood mononuclear cells from buffy coats. Naive CXCR3-negative and CXCR3-positive CD8+ T cells were flow-sorted on a FACSAria III. Total RNA was extracted from sorted cells with an RNeasy Mini Kit. The reads were generated on a NextSeq 550. The Human TCR Profiling Kit (MiLaboratory) was used to prepare UMI-labeled 5' RACE TRB cDNA libraries. The full amount of extracted RNA was used for cDNA synthesis, and the full amount of resulting cDNA was used for PCR amplification. Libraries were prepared in parallel with an identical number of PCR cycles. The source study handled its data this way. With a minimum of two reads required per UMI, MIGEC and MiXCR pulled out about 49,000 +/- 11,000 unique UMI-labeled TRB cDNA molecules from each library. Each library averaged around 42,000 +/- 9,900 functional in-frame TRB CDR3 nucleotide clonotypes without stop codons. After downsampling to 5000 UMI-labeled TRB molecules per sample, diversity metrics, including normalized Shannon-Wiener and Chao1, were computed in VDJtools. For the central five CDR3 residues, VDJtools calculated physicochemical properties weighted by clonotype size, namely interaction energy, strength, volume and Kidera factor 4. Once TCRdb had reprocessed the reads, it stored one entry per CDR3 protein sequence and supplied no DNA. These V and J calls derive from TCRdb rather than the authors' analysis. The table held for this sample gives some 140,000 distinct CDR3 sequences. The ten largest clones represent 0.45% to 0.6% of the sample.

The sequence was collected from a human donor in good health. Some clones in this sample may be carry-over from other donors' samples. In this chain, TRBV14 is recombined with TRBJ2-7; TCRdb picks TRBD2, but there is no DNA to check that call. The sequencing sample was made of naive CXCR3+ CD8+ T cells from blood. The cell subset or site label, read with the paper, signifies: CD45RO-CCR7+CD27+CD95- naive CD8+ T cells expressing CXCR3 (TNR3+). The CDR3 here reads CASSQAGGAEQYF.